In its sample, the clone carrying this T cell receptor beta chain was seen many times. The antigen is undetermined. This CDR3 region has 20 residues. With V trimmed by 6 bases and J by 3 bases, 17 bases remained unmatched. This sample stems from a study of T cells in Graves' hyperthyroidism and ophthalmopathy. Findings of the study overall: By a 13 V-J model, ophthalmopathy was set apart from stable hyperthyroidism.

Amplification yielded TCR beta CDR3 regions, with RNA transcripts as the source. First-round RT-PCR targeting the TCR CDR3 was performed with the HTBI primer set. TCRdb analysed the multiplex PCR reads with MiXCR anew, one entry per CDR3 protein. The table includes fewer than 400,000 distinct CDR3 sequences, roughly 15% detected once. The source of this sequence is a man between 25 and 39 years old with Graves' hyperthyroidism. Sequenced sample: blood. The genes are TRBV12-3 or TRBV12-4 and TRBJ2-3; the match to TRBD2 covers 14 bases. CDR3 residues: CASRAPTGTSGRRRTDTQYF. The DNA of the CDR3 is TGTGCCAGCAGAGCCCCGACCGGGACTAGCGGGAGAAGGCGAACAGATACGCAGTATTTT.